This is a list of T cell receptor beta chains from one sample in a study of CD8+CD57+ T cells in acquired aplastic anemia. TCRdb ran MiXCR on the reads and lists one entry per CDR3 protein. The table records about 160,000 distinct CDR3 sequences, roughly 47% of them present only once. Sequenced: sorted CD4+, CD8+, or CD8+CD57+ T cells (not recorded which) from PBMCs. The source is a human donor in good health. CDR3s include the opening cysteine and the closing phenylalanine or tryptophan. Fields, in order: J gene, D gene, clone size, V gene, CDR3 protein, CDR3 DNA. The D gene is left open where the match is weak. Rows may omit the clone size; those that give it use once, few, many or a size class.

J: TRBJ2-1; D: -; size: -; V: TRBV24-1; CDR3: CATSDLGAGAEQFF; DNA: TGTGCCACCAGTGATTTGGGGGCGGGGGCTGAGCAGTTCTTC
J: TRBJ2-7; D: -; size: many; V: TRBV6-1; CDR3: CASKERTSSYEQYF; DNA: TGTGCCAGCAAAGAGAGAACAAGCTCCTACGAGCAGTACTTC
J: TRBJ2-7; D: TRBD1; size: -; V: TRBV2; CDR3: CASSELGQSSYEQYF; DNA: TGTGCCAGCAGTGAACTGGGACAGAGCTCCTACGAGCAGTACTTC
J: TRBJ1-2; D: TRBD1; size: -; V: TRBV2; CDR3: CASSSRQGLGGYTF; DNA: TGTGCCAGCAGCTCCCGACAGGGTTTGGGTGGCTACACCTTC
J: TRBJ2-5; D: TRBD2; size: -; V: TRBV9; CDR3: CASSVGTSGTQETQYF; DNA: TGTGCCAGCAGCGTCGGGACTAGCGGGACTCAAGAGACCCAGTACTTC
J: TRBJ2-1; D: -; size: many; V: TRBV5-1; CDR3: CASSPPVRGGGDEQFF; DNA: TGCGCCAGCAGCCCGCCCGTAAGGGGTGGAGGAGATGAGCAGTTCTTC
J: TRBJ2-6; D: -; size: -; V: TRBV20-1; CDR3: CSAPAVSGANVLTF; DNA: TGCAGTGCCCCTGCCGTCTCTGGGGCCAACGTCCTGACTTTC
J: TRBJ2-2; D: TRBD2; size: many; V: TRBV7-6; CDR3: CASSLGTSPLTGELFF; DNA: TGTGCCAGCAGCTTAGGGACTAGCCCCCTAACCGGGGAGCTGTTTTTT
J: TRBJ1-2; D: -; size: -; V: TRBV5-1; CDR3: CASSELAGAYTF; DNA: TGCGCCAGCAGCGAACTAGCGGGTGCCTACACCTTC
J: TRBJ2-5; D: -; size: many; V: TRBV14; CDR3: CASSQITGFMETQYF; DNA: TGTGCCAGCAGCCAGATCACAGGGTTTATGGAGACCCAGTACTTC
J: TRBJ2-1; D: TRBD2; size: -; V: TRBV25-1; CDR3: CASTNAGADNEQFF; DNA: TGTGCCAGCACCAACGCGGGAGCTGACAATGAGCAGTTCTTC
J: TRBJ2-1; D: TRBD1; size: -; V: TRBV9; CDR3: CASRGTPGQGYNEQFF; DNA: TGTGCCAGCAGAGGAACTCCGGGACAGGGGTACAATGAGCAGTTCTTC
J: TRBJ2-5; D: -; size: -; V: TRBV9; CDR3: CASSASETQYF; DNA: TGTGCCAGCAGCGCGTCGGAGACCCAGTACTTC
J: TRBJ2-5; D: -; size: -; V: TRBV5-1; CDR3: CASSLRGPTQETQYF; DNA: TGCGCCAGCAGCCTCAGGGGACCTACCCAAGAGACCCAGTACTTC
J: TRBJ1-1; D: -; size: -; V: TRBV2; CDR3: CASRGSRGGTEAFF; DNA: TGTGCCAGCAGAGGTTCAAGGGGGGGCACTGAAGCTTTCTTT
J: TRBJ1-5; D: -; size: -; V: TRBV2; CDR3: CASRADRTGRQPQHF; DNA: TGTGCCAGCAGGGCCGATCGAACAGGGCGTCAGCCCCAGCATTTT
J: TRBJ1-2; D: -; size: -; V: TRBV25-1; CDR3: CASRMAYGYTF; DNA: TGTGCCAGCAGGATGGCCTACGGCTACACCTTC
J: TRBJ2-7; D: -; size: many; V: TRBV6-5; CDR3: CASRRDRFYEQYF; DNA: TGTGCCAGCAGGCGAGACCGTTTTTACGAGCAGTACTTC
J: TRBJ1-2; D: TRBD1; size: -; V: TRBV5-1; CDR3: CASSSGGQADYGYTF; DNA: TGCGCCAGCAGCTCGGGGGGACAGGCGGACTATGGCTACACCTTC
J: TRBJ1-1; D: -; size: many; V: TRBV29-1; CDR3: CSVETASGFTEAFF; DNA: TGCAGCGTTGAGACAGCTTCGGGGTTCACTGAAGCTTTCTTT